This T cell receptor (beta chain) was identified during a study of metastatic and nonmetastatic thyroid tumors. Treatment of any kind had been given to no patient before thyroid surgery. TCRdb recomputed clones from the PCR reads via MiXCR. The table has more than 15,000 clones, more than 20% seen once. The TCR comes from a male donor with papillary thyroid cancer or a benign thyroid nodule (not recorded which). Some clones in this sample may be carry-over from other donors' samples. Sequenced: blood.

The CDR3 bases are TGTGCCAGCAGTTACCTTCAGGGCCTGAACACCGGGGAGCTGTTTTTT. Its translation is CASSYLQGLNTGELFF. J is TRBJ2-2 and V is TRBV6-2 or TRBV6-3; tentative D call: TRBD1 (5 bases). The CDR3 totals 16 residues. Trimming stripped 2 bases from V and 1 base from J, with 11 bases between. Looked up from germline, CDR1 is MNHEY and CDR2 is SVGEGT.